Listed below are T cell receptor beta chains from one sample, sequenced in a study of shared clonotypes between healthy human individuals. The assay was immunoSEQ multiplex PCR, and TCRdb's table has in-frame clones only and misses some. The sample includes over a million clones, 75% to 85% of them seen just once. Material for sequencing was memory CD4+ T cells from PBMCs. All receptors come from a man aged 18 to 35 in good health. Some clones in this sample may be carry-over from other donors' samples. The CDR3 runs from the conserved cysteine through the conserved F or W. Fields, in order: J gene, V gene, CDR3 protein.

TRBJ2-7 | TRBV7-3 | CASSLMAGEFYEQYF
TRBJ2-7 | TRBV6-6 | CASSARQGGNPYEQYF
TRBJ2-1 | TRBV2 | CASSALRTGDNEQFF
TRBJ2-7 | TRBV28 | CASTLTDRAPYEQYF
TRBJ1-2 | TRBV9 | CASSAQALYGYTF
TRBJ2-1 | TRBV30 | CAWTGTSGLPPKFF
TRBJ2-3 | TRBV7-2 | CASSLVASGPLAPDTQYF
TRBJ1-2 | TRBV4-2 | CASSQDFRAPRGYTF
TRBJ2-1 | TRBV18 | CASSPLGTGGYNEQFF
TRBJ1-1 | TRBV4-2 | CASSHSGGQGKEAFF
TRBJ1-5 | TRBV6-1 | CASSVDPSNQPQHF
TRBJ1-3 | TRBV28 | CASSMDRAGNTIYF
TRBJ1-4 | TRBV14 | CASSRPNEKLFF
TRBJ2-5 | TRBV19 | CASSMDRDETQYF
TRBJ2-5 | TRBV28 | CASSSSGRGSGQETQYF
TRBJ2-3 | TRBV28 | CASSFSSGPRSTDTQYF
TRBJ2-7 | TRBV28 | CASSRGGNSYEQYF
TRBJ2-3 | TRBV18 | CASSPQGGGDTQYF
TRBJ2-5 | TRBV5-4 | CASSLGGARETQYF
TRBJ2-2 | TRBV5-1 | CASSVRTSGSVSNTGELFF
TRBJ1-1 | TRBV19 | CASTMGGSRLNTEAFF
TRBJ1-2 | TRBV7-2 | CASSPGQGAVGYGYTF
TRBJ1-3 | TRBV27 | CASSATGTGNTIYF
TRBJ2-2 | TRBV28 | CASSLFGGKGGELFF
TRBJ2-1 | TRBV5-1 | CASTLASYNEQFF
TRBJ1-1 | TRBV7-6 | CASSLNTGRNTEAFF
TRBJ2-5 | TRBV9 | CASSLQGRETQYF
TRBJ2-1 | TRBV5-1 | CASSLPRLASYNEQFF
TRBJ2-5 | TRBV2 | CASRRTGGQETQYF
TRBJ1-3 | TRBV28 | CASSPPGGSRNTIYF
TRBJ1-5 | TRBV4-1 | CASSQVDRSGGQPQHF
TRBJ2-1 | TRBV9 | CASSVARSSNEQFF
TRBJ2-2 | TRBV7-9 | CASSLALTGGHTGELFF
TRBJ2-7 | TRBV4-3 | CASSQEVAAATYEQYF
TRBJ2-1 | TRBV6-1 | CASRRLAGNNEQFF
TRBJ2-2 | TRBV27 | CASSLSNRADTGELFF
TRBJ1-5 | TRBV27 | CASSRQGAGNQPQHF
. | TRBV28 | CASSLASRGTYEQYF
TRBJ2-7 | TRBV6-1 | CASRKTGAYEQYF
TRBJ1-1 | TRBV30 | CAWSALGADRNTEAFF
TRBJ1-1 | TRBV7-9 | CASSSRRHTEAFF
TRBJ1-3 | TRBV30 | CAWSAITGNTIYF
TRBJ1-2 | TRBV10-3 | CAISLGSSSSDYGYTF
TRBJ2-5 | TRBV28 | CASSPETLAGGYETQYF
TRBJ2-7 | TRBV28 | CASIFSGGPGYEQYF
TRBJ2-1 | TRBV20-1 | CSARRENEQFF
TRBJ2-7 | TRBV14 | CASSQARGVGEQYF
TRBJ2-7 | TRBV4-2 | CASSQGEGAYEQYF
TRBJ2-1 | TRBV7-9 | CASSLGGSVNEQFF
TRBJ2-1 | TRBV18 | CASSLLAGGSYNEQFF
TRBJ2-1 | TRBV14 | CASSRSSSYNEQFF
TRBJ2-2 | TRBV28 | CASSLMGVTGELFF
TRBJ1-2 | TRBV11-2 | CASSLDGTVNYGYTF